In its sample, the clone carrying this TCR beta chain was seen a few times. Its antigen is unidentified. These data are taken from a study of T cells after yellow fever vaccination. Germline CDR1 reads LGHDT; CDR2 reads YNNKEL (reference sequence). CDR3 length: 16 residues. V lost 4 bases and J 5 bases, leaving 20 bases between the germline ends. As TCR cDNA was made by 5'RACE template switching, a universal primer site and UMIs were added. TCRdb reprocessed the 5' RACE reads via MiXCR and lists one record per CDR3 protein. Of under 400,000 distinct CDR3 sequences listed, around 12% are singletons. Study findings and constraints: Reappearance after the booster was seen for most primary-vaccination clones, at about 95% CD4 and roughly 90% CD8.

The sequence came from a man aged 18 to 29 who received the YFV17D yellow fever vaccine. The sequences come from CD4+ T cells sorted from PBMCs, collected 15 days after the yellow fever booster vaccination. The genes are TRBV3-1 and TRBJ1-1, with D unclear. CDR3: CASSPRGGRGVTEAFF. The CDR3 DNA is TGTGCCAGCAGCCCTCGGGGAGGGCGCGGGGTGACTGAAGCTTTCTTT.